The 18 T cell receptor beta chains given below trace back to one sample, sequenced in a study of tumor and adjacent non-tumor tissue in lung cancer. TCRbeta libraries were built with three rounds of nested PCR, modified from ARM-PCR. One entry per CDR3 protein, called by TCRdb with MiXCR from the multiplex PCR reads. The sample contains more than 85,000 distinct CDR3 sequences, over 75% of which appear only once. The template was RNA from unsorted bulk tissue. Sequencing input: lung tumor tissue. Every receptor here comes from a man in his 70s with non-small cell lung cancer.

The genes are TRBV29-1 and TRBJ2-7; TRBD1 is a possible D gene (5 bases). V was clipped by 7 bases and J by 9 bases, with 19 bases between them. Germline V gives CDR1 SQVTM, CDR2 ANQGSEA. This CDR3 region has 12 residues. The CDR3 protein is CSAWGSSYWQYF. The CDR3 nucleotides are TGCAGCGCTTGGGGCAGCTCCTACTGGCAGTACTTC.

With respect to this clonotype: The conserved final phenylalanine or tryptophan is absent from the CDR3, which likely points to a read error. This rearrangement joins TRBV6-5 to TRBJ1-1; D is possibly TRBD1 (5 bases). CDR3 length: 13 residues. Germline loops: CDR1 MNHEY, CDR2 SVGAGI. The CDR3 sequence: CASSRGLNSEAFL. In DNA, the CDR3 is TGTGCCAGCAGTAGGGGATTGAACAGTGAAGCTTTCCTT.

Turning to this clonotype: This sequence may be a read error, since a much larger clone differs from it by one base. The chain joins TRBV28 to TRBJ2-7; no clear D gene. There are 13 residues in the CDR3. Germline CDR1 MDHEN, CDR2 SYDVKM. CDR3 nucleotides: TGTGCCAGCAGTTCGGTCTCCTCCTACGAGCTGTACTTC. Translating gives CASSSVSSYELYF.

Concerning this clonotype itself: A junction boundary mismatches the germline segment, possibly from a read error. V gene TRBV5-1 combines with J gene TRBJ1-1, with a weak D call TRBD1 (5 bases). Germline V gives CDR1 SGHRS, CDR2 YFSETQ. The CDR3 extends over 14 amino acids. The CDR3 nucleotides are TGCGCCAGCAGCAAGGACAACCAGAACACTGACGCTTTCTTT. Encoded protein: CASSKDNQNTDAFF.

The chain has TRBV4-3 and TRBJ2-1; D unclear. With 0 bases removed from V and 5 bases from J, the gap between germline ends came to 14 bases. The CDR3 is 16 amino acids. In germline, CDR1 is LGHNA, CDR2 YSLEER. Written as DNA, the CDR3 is TGCGCCAGCAGCCAAGATCTAAGAGACTCTCACAATGAGCAGTTCTTC. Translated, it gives CASSQDLRDSHNEQFF.

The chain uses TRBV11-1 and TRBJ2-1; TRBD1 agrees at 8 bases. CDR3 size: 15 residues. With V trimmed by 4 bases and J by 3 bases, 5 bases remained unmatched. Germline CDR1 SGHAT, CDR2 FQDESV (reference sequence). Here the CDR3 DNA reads TGTGCCAGCAGCTCCCGGACAGGGTACTACAATGAGCAGTTCTTC. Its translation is CASSSRTGYYNEQFF.

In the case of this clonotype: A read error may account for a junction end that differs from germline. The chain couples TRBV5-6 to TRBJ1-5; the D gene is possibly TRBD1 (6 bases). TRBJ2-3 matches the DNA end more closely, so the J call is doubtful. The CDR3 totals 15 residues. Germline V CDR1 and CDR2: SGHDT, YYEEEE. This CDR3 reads CASSLGATVGQPQYF. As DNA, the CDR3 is TGTGCCAGTAGCTTGGGCGCGACAGTAGGACAGCCCCAGTATTTT.

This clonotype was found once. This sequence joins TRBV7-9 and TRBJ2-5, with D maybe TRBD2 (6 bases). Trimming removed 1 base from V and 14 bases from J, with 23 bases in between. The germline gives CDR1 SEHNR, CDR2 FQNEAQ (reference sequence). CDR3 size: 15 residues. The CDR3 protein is CASSLVVRGREIQYF. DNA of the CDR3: TGTGCCAGCAGCTTAGTCGTGCGGGGCCGAGAGATTCAATACTTC.

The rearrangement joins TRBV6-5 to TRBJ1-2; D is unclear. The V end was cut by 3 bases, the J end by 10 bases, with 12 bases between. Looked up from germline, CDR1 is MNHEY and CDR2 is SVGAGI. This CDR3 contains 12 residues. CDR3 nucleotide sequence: TGTGCCAGCAGTTATCAAGGGTACGCCTACACCTTC. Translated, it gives CASSYQGYAYTF.

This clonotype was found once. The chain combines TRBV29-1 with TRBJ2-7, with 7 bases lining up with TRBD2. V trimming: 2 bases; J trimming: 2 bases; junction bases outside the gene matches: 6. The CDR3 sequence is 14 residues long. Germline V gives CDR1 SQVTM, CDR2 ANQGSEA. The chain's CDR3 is CSVEREGPAYEQYF. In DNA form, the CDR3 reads TGCAGCGTTGAAAGGGAGGGACCGGCCTACGAGCAGTACTTC.

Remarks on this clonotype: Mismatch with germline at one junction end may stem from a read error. CDR3 nucleotides: TGTGCCTGCAGCTCTCCCGGGCCACACTCCTACAATGAGCAGTCTTTC. Residues: CACSSPGPHSYNEQSF. The chain is built from TRBV6-5 and TRBJ2-1; D not certain. This CDR3 has 16 residues. Germline CDR1 and CDR2: MNHEY and SVGAGI.

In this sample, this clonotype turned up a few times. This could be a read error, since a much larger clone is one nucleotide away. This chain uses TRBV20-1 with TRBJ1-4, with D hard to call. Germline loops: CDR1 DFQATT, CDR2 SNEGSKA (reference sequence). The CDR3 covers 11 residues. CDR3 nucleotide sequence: TGCAGTGGGGAAACTAATGAAAAACTGTTATTT. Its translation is CSGETNEKLLF.

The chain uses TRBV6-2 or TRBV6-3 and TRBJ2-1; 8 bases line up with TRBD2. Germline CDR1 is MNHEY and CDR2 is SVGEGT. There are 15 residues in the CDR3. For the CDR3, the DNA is TGTGTCAACAGCCCGGGACTAGGCAATACCAAAGAGCAGTTCTTC. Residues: CVNSPGLGNTKEQFF.

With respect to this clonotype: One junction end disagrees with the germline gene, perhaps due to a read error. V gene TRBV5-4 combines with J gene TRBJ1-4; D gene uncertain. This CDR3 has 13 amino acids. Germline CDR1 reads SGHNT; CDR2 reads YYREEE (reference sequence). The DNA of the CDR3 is TGTGCCAGCAGCTTGGAGAAGGATGAAAAACCGTTTTTT. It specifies CASSLEKDEKPFF.

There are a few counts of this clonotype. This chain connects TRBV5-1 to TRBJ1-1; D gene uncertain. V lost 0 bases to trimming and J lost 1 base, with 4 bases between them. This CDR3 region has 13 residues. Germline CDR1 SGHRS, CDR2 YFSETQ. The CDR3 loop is CASSLGGNTEAFF. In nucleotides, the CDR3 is TGCGCCAGCAGCTTGGGTGGGAACACTGAAGCTTTCTTT.

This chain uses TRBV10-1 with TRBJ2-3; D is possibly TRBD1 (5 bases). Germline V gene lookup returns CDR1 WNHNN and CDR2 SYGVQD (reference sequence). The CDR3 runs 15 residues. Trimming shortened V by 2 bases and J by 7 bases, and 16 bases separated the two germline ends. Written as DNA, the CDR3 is TGCGCCAGCAGTGAGGCGAAACAGGTCGCAAATACGCAGTATTTT. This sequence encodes CASSEAKQVANTQYF.

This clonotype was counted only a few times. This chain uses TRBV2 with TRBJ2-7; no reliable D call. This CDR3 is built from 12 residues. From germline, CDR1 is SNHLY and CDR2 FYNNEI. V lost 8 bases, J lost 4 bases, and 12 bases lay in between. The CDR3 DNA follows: TGTGCCAGCGCACTCCTGATATACGAGCAGTACTTC. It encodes CASALLIYEQYF.

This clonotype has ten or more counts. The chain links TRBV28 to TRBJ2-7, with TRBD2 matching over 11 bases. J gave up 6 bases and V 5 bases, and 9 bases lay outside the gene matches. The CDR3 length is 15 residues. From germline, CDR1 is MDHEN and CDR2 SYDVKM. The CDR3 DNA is TGTGCCAGCAGTGAGATAGCGGGGGGGACCCTCGAGCAGTACTTC. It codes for CASSEIAGGTLEQYF.